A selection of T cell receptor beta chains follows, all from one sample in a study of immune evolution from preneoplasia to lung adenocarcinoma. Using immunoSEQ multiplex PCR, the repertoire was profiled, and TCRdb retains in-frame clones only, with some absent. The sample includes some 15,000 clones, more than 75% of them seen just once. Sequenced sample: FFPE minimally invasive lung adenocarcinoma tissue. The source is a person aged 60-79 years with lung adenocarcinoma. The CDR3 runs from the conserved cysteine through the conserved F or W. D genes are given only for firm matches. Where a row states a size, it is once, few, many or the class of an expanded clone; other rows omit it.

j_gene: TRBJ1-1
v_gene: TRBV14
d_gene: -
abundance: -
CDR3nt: TGTGCCAGCAGCCAAGATTTATCTGCCGGGACTGAAGCTTTCTTT
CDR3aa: CASSQDLSAGTEAFF

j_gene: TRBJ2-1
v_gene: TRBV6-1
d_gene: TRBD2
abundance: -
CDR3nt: TGTGCCAGCGTACCGCGGGAGGCGTACAATGAGCAGTTCTTC
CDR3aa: CASVPREAYNEQFF

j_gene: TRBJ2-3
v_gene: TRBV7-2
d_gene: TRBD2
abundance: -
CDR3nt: TGTGCCAGCAGCTTAAGCGGGACTAGCGGCACAGATACGCAGTATTTT
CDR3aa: CASSLSGTSGTDTQYF

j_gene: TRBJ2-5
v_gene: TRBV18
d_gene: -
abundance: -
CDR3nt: TGTGCCAGCTCACCACTTGCTAGGACTCCTTACGGCAGGGAGACCCAGTACTTC
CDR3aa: CASSPLARTPYGRETQYF

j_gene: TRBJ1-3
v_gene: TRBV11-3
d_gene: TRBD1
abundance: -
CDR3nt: TGTGCCAGCAGCCCTGGACAGGGGGCTGGAAACACCATATATTTT
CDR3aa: CASSPGQGAGNTIYF

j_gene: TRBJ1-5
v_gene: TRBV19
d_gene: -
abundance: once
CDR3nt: TGTGCCAGTATGGACCCCTCCTTGTATAGCAATCAGCCCCAGCATTTT
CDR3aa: CASMDPSLYSNQPQHF

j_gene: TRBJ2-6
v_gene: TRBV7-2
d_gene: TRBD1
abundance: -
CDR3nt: TGTGCCAGCAGCTTAGCTGGGACAGGCTACTCTGGGGCCAACGTCCTGACTTTC
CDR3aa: CASSLAGTGYSGANVLTF

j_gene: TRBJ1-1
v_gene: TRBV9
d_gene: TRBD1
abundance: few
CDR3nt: TGTGCCAGCAGCGTTGGGGCAGGGGGTTCTTTGTACACTGAAGCTTTCTTT
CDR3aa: CASSVGAGGSLYTEAFF

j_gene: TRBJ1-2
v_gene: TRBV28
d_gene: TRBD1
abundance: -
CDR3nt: TGTGCCAGCAGTTTTGGGGGGACAGGGTATGGCTACACCTTC
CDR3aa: CASSFGGTGYGYTF

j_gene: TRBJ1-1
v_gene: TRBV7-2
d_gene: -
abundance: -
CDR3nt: TGTGCCAGCAGCTTTTTTTCAATGAGTCTCCGCGCTGAAGCTTTCTTT
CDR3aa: CASSFFSMSLRAEAFF

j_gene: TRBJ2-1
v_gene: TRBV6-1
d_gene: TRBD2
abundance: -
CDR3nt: TGTGCCAGCAGTGAAAGACTAGCGTGGGGTGCACACGATGAGCAGTTCTTC
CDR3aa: CASSERLAWGAHDEQFF

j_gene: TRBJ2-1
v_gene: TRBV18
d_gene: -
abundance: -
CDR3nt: TGTGCCAGCTCACCAAACAGCAATGAGCAGTTCTTC
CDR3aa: CASSPNSNEQFF

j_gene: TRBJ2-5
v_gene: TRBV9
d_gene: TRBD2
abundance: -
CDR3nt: TGTGCCAGCAGCGGGGGTATAGGACTAGCGGGGGTGACTTCCCAAGAGACCCAGTACTTC
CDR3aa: CASSGGIGLAGVTSQETQYF

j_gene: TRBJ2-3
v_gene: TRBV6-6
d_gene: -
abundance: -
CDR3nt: TGTGCCAGCTTAACAGGGAGGCCCGGCGGAGGTAGGCAGTATTTT
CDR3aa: CASLTGRPGGGRQYF

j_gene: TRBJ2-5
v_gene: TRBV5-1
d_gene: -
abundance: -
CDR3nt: TGCGCCAGCGGGGGTTTCGCGGCGCGGGGAGGAGAGACCCAGTACTTC
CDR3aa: CASGGFAARGGETQYF

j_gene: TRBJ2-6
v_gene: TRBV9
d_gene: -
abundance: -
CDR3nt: TGTGCCAGCAGCCTTTTCTCTGGGGCCAACGTCCTGACTTTC
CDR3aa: CASSLFSGANVLTF

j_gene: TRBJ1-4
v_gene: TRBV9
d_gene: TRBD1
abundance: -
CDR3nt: TGTGCCAGCAGCCTCGGGGGACAGGGGTATGAAAAACTGTTTTTT
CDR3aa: CASSLGGQGYEKLFF

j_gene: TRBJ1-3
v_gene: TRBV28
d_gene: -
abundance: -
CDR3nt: TGTGCCAGCAGTCCCGCTATAGGGCCAGCTGGAAACACCATATATTTT
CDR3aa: CASSPAIGPAGNTIYF